The 7 T cell receptor beta chains below were found in one sample sequenced in a study of shared clonotypes between healthy human individuals (TCRdb year 2020). The library was made by the immunoSEQ multiplex PCR assay. TCRdb stores this immuneACCESS table with in-frame sequences only. Part of the clones is absent; in the studies checked, under half of the shortfall reflects unresolved V genes, and no reason is known for the rest. The sample has about 1,800,000 clones on record, just under 95% of them singletons. The leading ten clones occupy less than 1.5% of the sample. CD8 naive samples were obtained by positive selection for CCR7 among CD45RO-negative cells, yielding a CD45RA+CCR7+ population from which TemRA cells were excluded. The sequenced sample was naive CD8+ T cells sorted from blood. Per the publication, the cell subset or site label means: CD45RA+CCR7+. These receptors were collected from a man between 18 and 29 years old in good health.

The CDR3 DNA reads as TGTGCCAGCAGCGTAGAAGAGGTGAACACCGGGGAGCTGTTTTTT. It is translated as CASSVEEVNTGELFF. The V call is TRBV9, the J call TRBJ2-2; D unresolved. The V end was cut by 0 bases, the J end by 1 base, with 7 bases between. Germline CDR1 SGDLS, CDR2 YYNGEE. The CDR3 runs to 15 residues.

Turning to this clone: Other DNA variants within this sample encode the same CDR3. V usage is TRBV28 and J usage is TRBJ1-5, with TRBD1 matching over 8 bases. Germline V gene data show CDR1 as MDHEN and CDR2 as SYDVKM. The CDR3 is made up of 15 amino acids. V dropped 3 bases and J dropped 0; count of bases not matched to a gene: 1. CDR3 protein: CASSLTGASNQPQHF. The CDR3 DNA is TGTGCCAGCAGTTTGACAGGGGCTAGCAATCAGCCCCAGCATTTT.

This sequence joins TRBV11-2 and TRBJ1-2; 7 positions agree with TRBD1. Looked up from germline, CDR1 is SGHAT and CDR2 is FQNNGV. The length of the CDR3 is 13 residues. J lost 4 bases, V lost 8 bases, and 7 bases had no gene match. The CDR3 is CASGQGQIYGYTF. The CDR3 bases are TGTGCCAGCGGGCAGGGACAGATCTATGGCTACACCTTC.

The J gene is TRBJ1-5, the V gene TRBV7-6; no clear D gene. The germline V gene has CDR1 SGHVS and CDR2 FNYEAQ. The CDR3 contains 14 residues. The V end was cut by 3 bases, the J end by 9 bases, with 15 bases between. The DNA of the CDR3 is TGTGCCAGCAGCTTGGGTGGTCGAGTGGGGCCCCAGCATTTT. Translation gives CASSLGGRVGPQHF.

The chain uses TRBV30 and TRBJ2-5; D remains ambiguous. The CDR3 sequence is 15 residues long. CDR1 and CDR2 (germline): GTSNPN, SVGIG (reference sequence). Trimming shortened V by 1 base and J by 2 bases, and 14 bases separated the two germline ends. Here the CDR3 reads CAWSAPVWAQETQYF. The DNA of the CDR3 is TGTGCCTGGAGTGCCCCGGTTTGGGCTCAAGAGACCCAGTACTTC.

This clone was recorded once. Other DNA sequences from this sample encode an identical CDR3 as well. This chain joins TRBV7-3 and TRBJ2-7, with 10 bases identical to TRBD1. There are 13 residues in the CDR3. CDR1 and CDR2 from the germline V gene are SGHTA and FQGTGA. V lost 5 bases, J lost 4 bases, and 2 bases stayed unmatched. This CDR3 reads CASSPGQGYEQYF. DNA for the CDR3: TGTGCCAGCAGCCCGGGACAGGGGTACGAGCAGTACTTC.

The genes are TRBV6-1 and TRBJ2-5; no firm D call. CDR3 length: 14 residues. Per germline, CDR1 MNHNS and CDR2 SASEGT. Trimming left V 1 base short and J 1 base short, with 7 bases between. The CDR3 loop is CASSEETLQETQYF. In DNA, the CDR3 is TGTGCCAGCAGTGAAGAGACTCTCCAAGAGACCCAGTACTTC.